This TCR beta chain is drawn from a study of cytomegalovirus exposure and HLA in healthy donors. On the study more broadly: Earlier, 180 million or so T cells were analyzed, and more than 100 million unique TCR beta sequences were found among them. Ancestry clustering placed roughly 86% of roughly 400 genotyped donors in the Caucasian-associated cluster.

This clone was counted between two and nine times. Its antigen is unknown. Points from the study as a whole: Analyses of presence/absence relied on an assumption of roughly uniform sequencing depth across donors.

With 5 bases clipped from V and 4 bases from J, the junction kept 2 bases outside the gene matches. Germline V lookup: CDR1 SNHLY, CDR2 FYNNEI. The CDR3 is made up of 14 amino acids. PCR was performed using 60 Vbeta and 13 Jbeta primers. Profiled with immunoSEQ multiplex PCR; TCRdb holds only in-frame clones, not every one. The sample holds around 62,000 clones, about 79% seen once. The source of this sequence is a man aged 60 to 75 in good health and CMV-seropositive. Sequencing was performed on PBMCs. This chain uses TRBV2 with TRBJ1-5; TRBD1 matches 10 bases. In nucleotides, the CDR3 is TGTGCCAGCAGTTGGACAGGGGGGAATCAGCCCCAGCATTTT. This translates into CASSWTGGNQPQHF.